Here is one T cell receptor beta chain with its context. What it recognizes is unknown. This sample stems from a study of graft-versus-host responses after intestinal transplantation. The protocol was immunoSEQ multiplex PCR, while the TCRdb copy is restricted to in-frame clones and leaves out a portion. The repertoire holds tens of thousands of clones, about 92% seen once, with roughly 2% in the top ten. The specimen comprised unstimulated CD8+ T cells sorted from spleen or lymph node cells, sampled before intestinal transplant. The sequence derives from a human donor who received an intestinal transplant.

CDR3 nucleotides: TGTGCCAGCACCGCTGGAAACACCATATATTTT. It yields the protein CASTAGNTIYF. The J gene is TRBJ1-3, the V gene TRBV2; D remains unclear. The ends were cut back, 7 bases at V and 2 bases at J, with 3 bases in the middle. Germline V lookup: CDR1 SNHLY, CDR2 FYNNEI. There are 11 residues in the CDR3.